Below are 30 T cell receptor beta chains sequenced from a single sample in a study of Graves' ophthalmopathy and Graves' hyperthyroidism. RNA transcripts were the source from which TCR beta CDR3 regions were amplified. In the first round, RT-PCR was carried out with HTBI primers, and a multiplex PCR formed the second round. TCRdb itself ran the multiplex PCR reads through MiXCR, one entry per CDR3 protein. The sample consists of 650,000 to 800,000 distinct CDR3 sequences, about two fifths of them appearing once. The sequenced sample consisted of peripheral blood. These receptor sequences come from an adult man with Graves' ophthalmopathy.

In its sample, this clonotype was seen many times. The chain combines TRBV9 with TRBJ1-6, with D perhaps matching TRBD1 (6 bases). The ends were cut back, 3 bases at V and 0 bases at J, with 10 bases in the middle. The length of the CDR3 is 16 residues. Germline V gene data show CDR1 as SGDLS and CDR2 as YYNGEE. The CDR3 DNA reads TGTGCCAGCAGCGCTGGACAGTACTCCTATAATTCACCCCTCCACTTT. Residues: CASSAGQYSYNSPLHF.

This clonotype showed up many times. This sequence joins TRBV28 and TRBJ2-5; 9 bases agree with TRBD1. V lost 7 bases and J lost 2; bases outside the gene matches: 5. This CDR3 has 14 amino acids. Germline loops: CDR1 MDHEN, CDR2 SYDVKM. The CDR3 DNA reads TGTGCCAGCACCTACAGGGGGCGTCAAGAGACCCAGTACTTC. It yields the protein CASTYRGRQETQYF.

The chain is built from TRBV25-1 and TRBJ2-7; D possibly corresponds to TRBD1 (6 bases). Germline V gene lookup returns CDR1 MGHDK and CDR2 SYGVNS. Trimming shortened V by 3 bases and J by 4 bases, and 13 bases separated the two germline ends. CDR3 length equals 14 residues. In DNA form, the CDR3 reads TGTGCCAGCAGTGATTTGACCCAGGGGTACGAGCAGTACTTC. It encodes CASSDLTQGYEQYF.

This sequence joins TRBV5-1 and TRBJ2-5; TRBD2 matches at 16 bases. The CDR3 consists of 19 residues. Trimming removed 4 bases from V and 5 bases from J; junction bases left unmatched: 14. Per germline, CDR1 SGHRS and CDR2 YFSETQ. The CDR3 spells CASSPTGTSGGAVSETQYF. CDR3 DNA: TGCGCCAGCAGCCCCACCGGGACTAGCGGGGGGGCCGTATCGGAGACCCAGTACTTC.

This clonotype came up many times. The genes are TRBV7-8 and TRBJ1-1; 9 bases are a match to TRBD1. V lost 5 bases and J lost 1; bases outside the gene matches: 14. The CDR3 consists of 18 residues. CDR1 is SGHVS and CDR2 is FQNEAQ in the germline V gene. CDR3 amino acids: CASSRPRGTGGQNTEAFF. The DNA for the CDR3 is TGTGCCAGCAGCCGCCCCAGGGGAACAGGGGGCCAGAACACTGAAGCTTTCTTT.

In its sample, this clonotype was seen many times. The chain joins TRBV7-2 to TRBJ1-1; D gene uncertain. Trimming removed 1 base from V and 12 bases from J, with 9 bases in between. Germline V gene data show CDR1 as SGHTA and CDR2 as FQGNSA. This CDR3 region has 11 residues. CDR3 residues: CASSLGDQPFF. In nucleotides, the CDR3 is TGTGCCAGCAGCTTAGGGGATCAACCTTTCTTT.

This sequence joins TRBV6-6 and TRBJ2-2; a possible D gene is TRBD2 (5 bases). The CDR3 has 15 amino acids. Trimming took 6 bases from V and 2 from J, leaving 13 bases between them. Germline values: CDR1 MNHNY, CDR2 SVGAGI (reference sequence). The CDR3, as DNA: TGTGCCAGCAGACCCAGGAGGTCAAACACCGGGGAGCTGTTTTTT. It is translated as CASRPRRSNTGELFF.

The V and J genes are TRBV12-3 or TRBV12-4 and TRBJ1-4; 11 bases line up with TRBD1. The CDR3 is made up of 15 amino acids. J gave up 8 bases and V 6 bases, and 8 bases lay outside the gene matches. In DNA, the CDR3 is TGTGCCAGCAGCCCGGGACAGGGGGGAGCGGAAAAACTGTTTTTT. Its protein is CASSPGQGGAEKLFF.

The sample holds many counts of this clonotype. J is TRBJ2-5 and V is TRBV2; D is undetermined. The V end was cut by 8 bases, the J end by 6 bases, with 4 bases between. There are 9 residues in the CDR3. CDR1 and CDR2 (germline): SNHLY, FYNNEI. CDR3 nucleotides: TGTGCCAGCGGGCAGACCCAGTACTTC. Translated: CASGQTQYF. Looking up the rest from reference TRBV2 and TRBJ2-5 gives the full variable domain: EPEVTQTPSHQVTQMGQEVILRCVPISNHLYFYWYRQILGQKVEFLVSFYNNEISEKSEIFDDQFSVERPDGSNFTLKIRSTKLEDSAMYFCASGQTQYFGPGTRLLVL.

This clonotype has at least ten counts. The chain uses TRBV7-9 and TRBJ1-2; D gene ambiguous. CDR1 and CDR2 from the germline V gene are SEHNR and FQNEAQ (reference sequence). The CDR3 is made up of 15 amino acids. Trimming took 4 bases from V and 3 from J, leaving 15 bases between them. CDR3 sequence reads: CASSSPDKADYGYTF. CDR3 nucleotide sequence: TGTGCCAGCAGCTCACCCGACAAGGCTGACTATGGCTACACCTTC.

The chain uses TRBV19 and TRBJ2-5; TRBD2 matches 11 bases. Looked up from germline, CDR1 is LNHDA and CDR2 is SQIVND (reference sequence). Trimming removed 5 bases from V and 3 bases from J; junction bases left unmatched: 5. The CDR3 consists of 15 residues. The CDR3 DNA is TGTGCCAGTAGTCCCTCGACTAGCGGGGAAGAGACCCAGTACTTC. Protein: CASSPSTSGEETQYF.

The chain links TRBV10-3 to TRBJ1-2; D gene uncertain. The V and J ends lost 0 bases and 6 bases respectively, with 14 bases between them. Germline-derived CDR1 and CDR2 are ENHRY and SYGVKD. The length of the CDR3 is 15 residues. In nucleotides, the CDR3 is TGTGCCATCAGTGAGTCCAGAGAGGGAACGGATGGCTACACCTTC. Translated, it gives CAISESREGTDGYTF.

CDR3 in amino acids: CAFHRGTRTEAFF. The DNA for the CDR3 is TGTGCCTTTCACAGGGGGACTAGGACTGAAGCTTTCTTT. The genes are TRBV30 and TRBJ1-1, with 8 bases lining up with TRBD1. The CDR3 spans 13 residues. The germline CDR1 and CDR2 sequences are GTSNPN and SVGIG (reference sequence). V shed 7 bases and J 5 bases; nucleotides not matched to a gene: 9. Looking up the rest from reference TRBV30 and TRBJ1-1 gives the full variable domain: SQTIHQWPATLVQPVGSPLSLECTVEGTSNPNLYWYRQAAGRGLQLLFYSVGIGQISSEVPQNLSASRPQDRQFILSSKKLLLSDSGFYLCAFHRGTRTEAFFGQGTRLTVV.

V gene TRBV15 combines with J gene TRBJ2-2, with TRBD1 matching 9 bases. Trimming cost V 0 bases and J 0 bases; bases outside gene matches: 5. The length of the CDR3 is 18 residues. Germline V CDR1 and CDR2: LNHNV, YYDKDF (reference sequence). CDR3 in amino acids: CATSRDQWDRANTGELFF. The CDR3, as DNA: TGTGCCACCAGCAGAGATCAATGGGACAGGGCGAACACCGGGGAGCTGTTTTTT.

This clonotype was recorded many times. The rearrangement uses TRBV2 and TRBJ1-5; no clear D. The CDR3 sequence is 13 residues long. Germline assignment: CDR1 SNHLY and CDR2 FYNNEI. V lost 1 base and J 6 bases, leaving 7 bases between the germline ends. CDR3 sequence: CASSEEGFQPQHF. For the CDR3, the DNA is TGTGCCAGCAGTGAAGAAGGGTTTCAGCCCCAGCATTTT.

Notes on this clonotype: The junction departs from germline at one end; a sequencing error may be responsible. The rearrangement joins TRBV7-8 to TRBJ1-1; 7 bases map to TRBD1. This CDR3 region has 15 residues. Per germline, CDR1 SGHVS and CDR2 FQNEAQ. CDR3 protein: CASSQAPQGDTEAFF. The DNA for the CDR3 is TGCGCCAGCAGCCAAGCCCCCCAGGGGGACACTGAAGCTTTCTTT.

This clonotype was counted many times. The chain has TRBV12-3 or TRBV12-4 and TRBJ1-1, with TRBD1 identical over 8 bases. The junction had 4 bases not matched to a gene; V was cut back by 6 bases and J by 7 bases. The CDR3 covers 12 residues. CDR3 amino acids: CASRYRGSEAFF. The DNA of the CDR3 is TGTGCCAGCAGATACAGGGGGAGTGAAGCTTTCTTT.

The CDR3 coding sequence is TGTGCCAGCAGTGAATATATGGGGGGCACTGAAGCTTTCTTT. It codes for CASSEYMGGTEAFF. This chain links TRBV25-1 with TRBJ1-1, with a weak D call TRBD1 (5 bases). This CDR3 spans 14 amino acids. In germline, CDR1 is MGHDK, CDR2 SYGVNS. The germline V and J ends were trimmed by 0 bases and 4 bases, with 9 bases remaining between them.

A few counts support this clonotype. This rearrangement joins TRBV4-1 to TRBJ1-1; TRBD1 is a possible D gene (5 bases). V was pared by 0 bases and J by 2 bases, with 13 bases between. Germline V gene data show CDR1 as MGHRA and CDR2 as YSYEKL. The CDR3 length is 16 residues. The CDR3 reads CASSQEPPDRNTEAFF. CDR3 nucleotides: TGCGCCAGCAGCCAAGAACCTCCTGACAGAAACACTGAAGCTTTCTTT.

As concerns this clonotype: This may come from a read error, since a much larger clone is one base off. The chain is built from TRBV9 and TRBJ2-5, with 8 positions matching TRBD2. This CDR3 is 14 amino acids long. Germline V gives CDR1 SGDLS, CDR2 YYNGEE. J lost 7 bases, V lost 5 bases, and 10 bases had no gene match. DNA of the CDR3: TGTGCCAGCAGGCCGGGAGGGCCTGGGGGGACCCAGTACTTC. The encoded protein is CASRPGGPGGTQYF.

This clonotype was counted at least ten times. The chain uses TRBV29-1 and TRBJ2-2; the D gene is possibly TRBD1 (6 bases). This CDR3 has 12 residues. Germline lookup yields CDR1 SQVTM and CDR2 ANQGSEA. V dropped 7 bases and J dropped 4 bases, with 10 bases sitting between them. This CDR3 is CSAPRGTGELFF. CDR3 nucleotides: TGCAGCGCGCCCAGGGGCACCGGGGAGCTGTTTTTT.

The chain joins TRBV4-2 to TRBJ2-2; D remains ambiguous. CDR3 length equals 12 residues. V lost 8 bases, J lost 2 bases, and 6 bases lay in between. Germline V gives CDR1 LGHNA, CDR2 YNFKEQ. The CDR3 spells CASGPNTGELFF. The CDR3 nucleotides read TGTGCCAGCGGTCCAAACACCGGGGAGCTGTTTTTT.

This clonotype was picked up many times. The V and J genes are TRBV9 and TRBJ1-3; 9 bases match TRBD1. Germline V gives CDR1 SGDLS, CDR2 YYNGEE. With 4 bases clipped from V and 2 bases from J, the junction kept 10 bases outside the gene matches. This CDR3 comprises 17 residues. The DNA of the CDR3 is TGTGCCAGCAGCCATCCGGGACAGGGATCGCCTGGAAACACCATATATTTT. Translated, it gives CASSHPGQGSPGNTIYF.

On this clonotype: The final CDR3 position lacks the conserved phenylalanine or tryptophan, pointing to a likely read error. The DNA is left out, because the CDR3 cannot be placed on it with certainty; the CDR3 is given as TCRdb lists it. J is TRBJ1-4 and V is TRBV29-1; the tabulated D call, TRBD1, remains unverified against the DNA. The CDR3 is made up of 11 amino acids, end residues included. The germline V gene has CDR1 SQVTM and CDR2 ANQGSEA. Here the CDR3 reads CSVLIGTEEGL.

This clonotype was detected a few times. This chain joins TRBV4-1 and TRBJ2-7; D is unclear. The V gene's germline CDR1 is MGHRA and CDR2 YSYEKL. This CDR3 has 17 residues. The V end was cut by 4 bases, the J end by 2 bases, with 21 bases between. In DNA form, the CDR3 reads TGCGCCAGCAGCCCGCTCCTTGCTCGCCGGACCCCCTACGAGCAGTACTTC. The encoded protein is CASSPLLARRTPYEQYF.

Comments on this clonotype: One junction end disagrees with the germline gene, perhaps due to a read error. The rearrangement links TRBV6-1 to TRBJ2-5; 7 positions agree with TRBD2. From germline, CDR1 is MNHNS and CDR2 SASEGT. This CDR3 comprises 14 residues. The DNA for the CDR3 is TGTGCCACAAAAGGGAGGGTCCTTCGGGAGATCCAGTACTTC. Its protein is CATKGRVLREIQYF.

This clonotype was counted many times. The rearrangement links TRBV9 to TRBJ1-1; D might be TRBD1 (6 bases). The CDR3 loop spans 15 amino acids. V was clipped by 2 bases and J by 1 base, with 12 bases between them. Germline CDR1 SGDLS, CDR2 YYNGEE. The CDR3 sequence is CASSVYLDRNTEAFF. The CDR3 DNA reads as TGTGCCAGCAGCGTCTACCTGGACAGGAACACTGAAGCTTTCTTT.

This clonotype was counted many times. The gene calls are TRBV20-1 and TRBJ2-6; no reliable D call. The CDR3 loop spans 15 amino acids. The V and J ends lost 6 bases and 0 bases respectively, with 12 bases between them. Looked up from germline, CDR1 is DFQATT and CDR2 is SNEGSKA (reference sequence). The CDR3 protein is CSATDWGSGANVLTF. Written as DNA, the CDR3 is TGCAGTGCCACCGACTGGGGCTCTGGGGCCAACGTCCTGACTTTC.

This clonotype showed up many times. The CDR3 nucleotides are TGTGCCAGCAGCTTAGCGGGGGACCAAGAGACCCAGTACTTC. Residues: CASSLAGDQETQYF. V usage is TRBV7-9 and J usage is TRBJ2-5; D possibly uses TRBD1 or TRBD2 (5 bases each). Germline CDR1 and CDR2: SEHNR and FQNEAQ (reference sequence). The CDR3 has 14 residues. V shed 0 bases and J shed 0 bases, with 5 bases lying between them.

Notes on this clonotype: One base away lies a much larger clone, so this may be a sequencing read error. The chain recombines TRBV7-9 with TRBJ2-5; no firm D call. V shed 3 bases and J shed 3 bases, with 8 bases lying between them. Germline V CDR1 and CDR2: SEHNR, FQNEAQ (reference sequence). This CDR3 has 13 amino acids. CDR3 region: CASSFPFEETQYF. CDR3 in DNA: TGTGCCAGCAGCTTCCCATTTGAAGAGACCCAGTACTTC.